These 22 T cell receptor beta chains originate from one sample sequenced in a study of cytomegalovirus exposure and HLA in healthy donors. The study ran its PCR with 60 Vbeta and 13 Jbeta primers. Clones were sequenced by immunoSEQ multiplex PCR, and TCRdb holds only the in-frame ones, with some missing. Of about 110,000 clones in the sample, around 70% were seen once. The sequencing input was PBMCs. Receptors were obtained from a woman in her seventies in good health and CMV-seropositive.

The chain carries TRBV6-5 and TRBJ2-2; 10 positions match TRBD2. The germline V gene encodes CDR1 MNHEY and CDR2 SVGAGI. The junction had 4 bases not matched to a gene; V was cut back by 5 bases and J by 4 bases. The CDR3 loop spans 15 amino acids. CDR3 region: CASSNSGGSTGELFF. In DNA, the CDR3 is TGTGCCAGCAGTAATAGCGGGGGGAGCACCGGGGAGCTGTTTTTT.

This clone was seen a handful of times. The rearrangement joins TRBV30 to TRBJ1-1; 9 nucleotides match TRBD1. The CDR3 contains 14 residues. Looked up from germline, CDR1 is GTSNPN and CDR2 is SVGIG (reference sequence). The trim removed 3 bases at V and 4 bases at J, leaving 6 bases unmatched. The CDR3 DNA reads TGTGCCTGGAGGGGAGGGACAGGGTTCACTGAAGCTTTCTTT. Protein sequence: CAWRGGTGFTEAFF. Full variable domain (missing parts from reference TRBV30 and TRBJ1-1): SQTIHQWPATLVQPVGSPLSLECTVEGTSNPNLYWYRQAAGRGLQLLFYSVGIGQISSEVPQNLSASRPQDRQFILSSKKLLLSDSGFYLCAWRGGTGFTEAFFGQGTRLTVV.

The rearrangement links TRBV4-3 to TRBJ1-1; 8 nucleotides match TRBD1. The CDR3 sequence is 15 residues long. V lost 0 bases and J lost 5; bases outside the gene matches: 5. The germline gives CDR1 LGHNA, CDR2 YSLEER. CDR3 protein: CASSQEARGRTEAFF. CDR3 coding DNA: TGCGCCAGCAGCCAAGAGGCCAGGGGGCGAACTGAAGCTTTCTTT.

The CDR3 DNA sequence: TGTGCCTGGACAGGTCCAGGGTACGAGCAGTACTTC. Residues: CAWTGPGYEQYF. The chain couples TRBV30 to TRBJ2-7; perhaps TRBD1 as D (5 bases). The CDR3 sequence is 12 residues long. Per the germline V gene, CDR1 is GTSNPN and CDR2 is SVGIG (reference sequence). With 4 bases removed from V and 4 bases from J, the gap between germline ends came to 11 bases. The variable domain in full, with the rest retrieved from reference TRBV30 and TRBJ2-7, is SQTIHQWPATLVQPVGSPLSLECTVEGTSNPNLYWYRQAAGRGLQLLFYSVGIGQISSEVPQNLSASRPQDRQFILSSKKLLLSDSGFYLCAWTGPGYEQYFGPGTRLTVT.

This clone was seen a handful of times. V and J are TRBV7-2 and TRBJ2-6, with D uncertain. CDR3 length: 15 amino acids. The germline gives CDR1 SGHTA, CDR2 FQGNSA. With 5 bases removed from V and 0 bases from J, the gap between germline ends came to 8 bases. The CDR3 sequence: CASSQQSSGANVLTF. The CDR3 DNA follows: TGTGCCAGCAGCCAACAGTCCTCTGGGGCCAACGTCCTGACTTTC. Combining the CDR3 with reference TRBV7-2 and TRBJ2-6 gives the whole variable domain GAGVSQSPSNKVTEKGKDVELRCDPISGHTALYWYRQSLGQGLEFLIYFQGNSAPDKSGLPSDRFSAERTGGSVSTLTIQRTQQEDSAVYLCASSQQSSGANVLTFGAGSRLTVL.

The V and J genes are TRBV5-4 and TRBJ2-5, with 7 bases identical to TRBD2. CDR1 and CDR2 from the germline V gene are SGHNT and YYREEE (reference sequence). There are 12 residues in the CDR3. V gave up 10 bases and J gave up 0 bases; unmatched junction bases: 3. The CDR3 protein is CAWGGHQETQYF. The CDR3, as DNA: TGTGCCTGGGGGGGTCACCAAGAGACCCAGTACTTC.

This CDR3 is CASSYFTGEQYF. The CDR3 DNA reads as TGTGCCAGCAGTTACTTTACGGGCGAGCAGTACTTC. This chain links TRBV6-5 with TRBJ2-7, with D unclear. Germline loops: CDR1 MNHEY, CDR2 SVGAGI. V gave up 1 base and J gave up 6 bases, with 7 bases separating them. The CDR3 has 12 residues.

V gene TRBV30 combines with J gene TRBJ1-4, with a possible D match to TRBD1 (6 bases). Trimming took 4 bases from V and 8 from J, leaving 14 bases between them. CDR3 length equals 13 residues. Germline CDR1 and CDR2: GTSNPN and SVGIG (reference sequence). The CDR3 loop reads CAWNSGVWEKLFF. As DNA, the CDR3 is TGTGCCTGGAACTCAGGGGTTTGGGAAAAACTGTTTTTT. The full variable domain, with the rest looked up from reference TRBV30 and TRBJ1-4, is SQTIHQWPATLVQPVGSPLSLECTVEGTSNPNLYWYRQAAGRGLQLLFYSVGIGQISSEVPQNLSASRPQDRQFILSSKKLLLSDSGFYLCAWNSGVWEKLFFGSGTQLSVL.

In this sample, this clone turned up a few times. This chain links TRBV9 with TRBJ2-1, with D unresolved. Trimming removed 0 bases from V and 2 bases from J, with 9 bases in between. CDR1 is SGDLS and CDR2 is YYNGEE in the germline V gene. There are 15 residues in the CDR3. The CDR3 nucleotides are TGTGCCAGCAGCGTAGGAGGATCCACCTACAATGAGCAGTTCTTC. The encoded protein is CASSVGGSTYNEQFF.

The rearrangement joins TRBV7-8 to TRBJ2-3; TRBD2 aligns across 10 bases. V lost 5 bases and J lost 6; bases outside the gene matches: 11. The CDR3 runs 16 residues. The germline V gene encodes CDR1 SGHVS and CDR2 FQNEAQ. The CDR3 reads CASSISSGGSSDTQYF. The CDR3 nucleotides read TGTGCCAGCAGCATCTCTAGCGGGGGTTCTTCCGATACGCAGTATTTT.

The rearrangement joins TRBV18 to TRBJ2-5; no clear D. V lost 0 bases, J lost 5 bases, and 10 bases lay in between. The V gene's germline CDR1 is KGHSH and CDR2 LQKENI. The CDR3 is 14 amino acids. CDR3 protein: CASSPPSVSETQYF. For the CDR3, the DNA is TGTGCCAGCTCACCACCGTCAGTCTCGGAGACCCAGTACTTC.

The table lists this clone with a count of one. V and J are TRBV19 and TRBJ2-7; D perhaps matches TRBD1 (6 bases). The CDR3 spans 14 residues. V lost 1 base, J lost 3 bases, and 10 bases lay in between. Germline CDR1 reads LNHDA; CDR2 reads SQIVND (reference sequence). CDR3 DNA sequence: TGTGCCAGTAGTATAGCAGGGGCAGACTACGAGCAGTACTTC. Translation: CASSIAGADYEQYF.

CDR3 amino acids: CARSRGLADYEQYF. The CDR3 DNA is TGCGCCAGGTCGAGGGGACTAGCGGACTACGAGCAGTACTTC. The V gene is TRBV10-1, the J gene TRBJ2-7; 11 bases agree with TRBD2. This CDR3 is built from 14 residues. The trim removed 9 bases at V and 3 bases at J, leaving 7 bases unmatched. From germline, CDR1 is WNHNN and CDR2 SYGVQD (reference sequence).

The J gene is TRBJ2-2, the V gene TRBV6-6; D not resolved. Germline V gives CDR1 MNHNY, CDR2 SVGAGI (reference sequence). This CDR3 contains 16 residues. V dropped 9 bases and J dropped 1 base, with 18 bases sitting between them. In nucleotides, the CDR3 is TGTGCCAGTTACCCACCACCCGGCGGGAACACCGGGGAGCTGTTTTTT. It yields the protein CASYPPPGGNTGELFF.

The CDR3 nucleotides read TGTGCCAGCAGTTACCCAGGGGGCTTAGATGGCTACACCTTC. Translation: CASSYPGGLDGYTF. The chain uses TRBV6-5 and TRBJ1-2; 8 bases line up with TRBD1. Trimming took 2 bases from V and 6 from J; bases not matched to a gene: 5. Germline V gene sequence: CDR1 MNHEY, CDR2 SVGAGI. The length of the CDR3 is 14 residues.

In its sample, this clone was seen a few times. The chain uses TRBV7-9 and TRBJ2-5; 11 bases are shared with TRBD2. There are 14 residues in the CDR3. V shed 9 bases and J 4 bases; nucleotides not matched to a gene: 7. The V gene's germline CDR1 is SEHNR and CDR2 FQNEAQ (reference sequence). The CDR3 DNA reads as TGTGCCAGTGAACTAGCGGGGGTTTTAGAGACCCAGTACTTC. Residues: CASELAGVLETQYF.

This rearrangement joins TRBV7-2 to TRBJ2-5; 13 bases are a match to TRBD2. The CDR3 loop spans 15 amino acids. After removal of 5 bases from V and 4 bases from J, the junction contained 4 bases not matched to a gene. The germline V gene has CDR1 SGHTA and CDR2 FQGNSA. This CDR3 reads CASSPGLAGVETQYF. The CDR3 DNA is TGTGCCAGCAGCCCCGGACTAGCGGGAGTAGAGACCCAGTACTTC.

This sequence joins TRBV10-3 and TRBJ2-7; weak D call: TRBD1 (6 bases). Germline V gene data show CDR1 as ENHRY and CDR2 as SYGVKD. The CDR3 contains 13 residues. V was cut by 5 bases and J by 5 bases, with 13 bases left in between. The CDR3 region has the DNA TGTGCCATCAGTATTATTACAGGGAACGAGCAGTACTTC. Protein product: CAISIITGNEQYF.

This chain uses TRBV5-5 with TRBJ1-3, with D uncertain. V was pared by 5 bases and J by 2 bases, with 23 bases between. Germline V gives CDR1 SGHKS, CDR2 YYEKEE (reference sequence). The CDR3 totals 18 residues. The CDR3 reads CASSTGSDLARPGNTIYF. As DNA, the CDR3 is TGTGCCAGCAGTACTGGGTCTGACCTAGCTCGACCTGGAAACACCATATATTTT.

The rearrangement joins TRBV7-9 to TRBJ2-7; 9 positions agree with TRBD2. Germline assignment: CDR1 SEHNR and CDR2 FQNEAQ (reference sequence). The CDR3 is 14 residues long. V dropped 1 base and J dropped 8; count of bases not matched to a gene: 6. CDR3 residues: CASSLVSASGKQYF. The CDR3, as DNA: TGTGCCAGCAGCTTAGTCTCGGCTAGCGGGAAGCAGTACTTC.

The chain joins TRBV7-9 to TRBJ2-5; D not certain. Trimming stripped 5 bases from V and 5 bases from J, with 9 bases between. The germline CDR1 and CDR2 sequences are SEHNR and FQNEAQ (reference sequence). CDR3 length equals 12 residues. The CDR3 DNA follows: TGTGCCAGCAGCCCCCCCCGGGAGACCCAGTACTTC. Translated, it gives CASSPPRETQYF.

The V gene is TRBV10-3, the J gene TRBJ1-1; 10 bases are shared with TRBD1. CDR3 length: 14 amino acids. In germline, CDR1 is ENHRY, CDR2 SYGVKD. The V segment lost 5 bases and the J segment 5 bases; nucleotides outside the gene matches: 5. CDR3 region: CAISSTGGVTEAFF. In DNA, the CDR3 is TGTGCCATCAGTTCGACAGGGGGCGTAACTGAAGCTTTCTTT.